The clone carrying this T cell receptor (beta chain) occurred many times. The antigen is unknown. The data are from a study of T cells after yellow fever vaccination. Findings and caveats of the study: Booster samples showed a return of most primary-vaccination clones (around 96% CD4, 80% to 90% CD8). Abundant contaminating clonotypes from the bulk population could appear in FACS-sorted repertoires.

V shed 2 bases, J shed 5 bases, and the junction held 8 bases outside the gene matches. In germline, CDR1 is ENHRY, CDR2 SYGVKD. This CDR3 spans 15 amino acids. MiXCR, applied by TCRdb to the 5' RACE reads, yields one record per CDR3 protein. The data hold hundreds of thousands of distinct CDR3 sequences, with 15% to 20% observed a single time. The source of this sequence is a man aged 18 to 30 who received the YFV17D yellow fever vaccine. V usage is TRBV10-3 and J usage is TRBJ1-2; 7 bases are a match to TRBD1. The material sequenced was PBMCs, taken before the yellow fever booster vaccination. This CDR3 is CAISEPGTDTYGYTF. CDR3 DNA sequence: TGTGCCATCAGTGAGCCGGGGACAGACACTTATGGCTACACCTTC.